This TCR beta chain was sequenced for a study of cytomegalovirus exposure and HLA in healthy donors. Study observations and caveats: TCR sequences were mostly rare, though some public TCRs occurred in many donors. The listing of fewer than 200 TCR beta chains classed them as cytomegalovirus-associated.

This CDR3 has 14 residues. Per the germline V gene, CDR1 is SEHNR and CDR2 is FQNEAQ (reference sequence). Profiling relied on immunoSEQ multiplex PCR, and the TCRdb table lists in-frame clones only, not all of them. The sample records 55,000 to 70,000 clones, roughly 91% being singletons. With respect to this clone: Its antigen is as yet unknown.

The specimen was PBMCs. This sequence joins TRBV7-9 and TRBJ2-1, with TRBD2 matching 9 bases. The origin of this receptor is a woman in her twenties or thirties in good health and CMV-seronegative. Written as DNA, the CDR3 is TGTTGTGTGGGCGCGACTAGCGGTTACAATGAGCAGTTCTTC. This codes for CCVGATSGYNEQFF.